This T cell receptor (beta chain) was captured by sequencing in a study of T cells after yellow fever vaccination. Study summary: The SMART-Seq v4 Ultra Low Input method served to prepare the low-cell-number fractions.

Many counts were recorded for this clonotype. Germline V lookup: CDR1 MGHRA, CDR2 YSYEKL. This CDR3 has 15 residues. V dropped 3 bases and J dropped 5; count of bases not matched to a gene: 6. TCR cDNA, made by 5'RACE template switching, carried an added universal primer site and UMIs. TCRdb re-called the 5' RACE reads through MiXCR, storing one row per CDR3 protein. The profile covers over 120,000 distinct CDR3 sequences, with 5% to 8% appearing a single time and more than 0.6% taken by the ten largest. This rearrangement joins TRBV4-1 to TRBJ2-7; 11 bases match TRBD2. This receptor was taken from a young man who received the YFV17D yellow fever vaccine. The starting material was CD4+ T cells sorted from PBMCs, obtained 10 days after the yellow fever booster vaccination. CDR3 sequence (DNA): TGCGCCAGCAGCCACCCGACTAGCGGGATCAACGAGCAGTACTTC. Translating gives CASSHPTSGINEQYF.